This T cell receptor (beta chain) was sequenced in a study of OX40 agonist ivuxolimab in advanced cancers. In the study overall: Hepatocellular carcinoma, melanoma, renal cell or head and neck cancer affected the dose-escalation patients. Participants, roughly 81% male, averaged about 59 years of age, ranging from roughly 23 to 90.

The assay was immunoSEQ multiplex PCR, and TCRdb's table has in-frame clones only and misses some. The sample lists approximately 29,000 clones; roughly three quarters were seen once. Trimming took 7 bases from V and 3 from J, leaving 8 bases between them. From germline, CDR1 is SGHRS and CDR2 YFSETQ. CDR3 size: 11 residues. As regards this clone: Its antigen is unknown.

Overall study results and limits: Partial responders at 0.1-3.0 mg/kg had among the lowest clonal expansion.

The specimen comprised CD4+ or CD8+ T cells sorted from blood, sampled in a trial of the OX40 agonist ivuxolimab. The TCR was taken from an adult with an advanced solid tumor such as melanoma, head and neck, liver or kidney cancer. The genes are TRBV5-1 and TRBJ2-7; no firm D call. CDR3 residues: CASRSNYEQYF. CDR3 sequence (DNA): TGCGCCAGCCGCTCTAACTACGAGCAGTACTTC. Looking up the rest from reference TRBV5-1 and TRBJ2-7 gives the full variable domain: KAGVTQTPRYLIKTRGQQVTLSCSPISGHRSVSWYQQTPGQGLQFLFEYFSETQRNKGNFPGRFSGRQFSNSRSEMNVSTLELGDSALYLCASRSNYEQYFGPGTRLTVT.